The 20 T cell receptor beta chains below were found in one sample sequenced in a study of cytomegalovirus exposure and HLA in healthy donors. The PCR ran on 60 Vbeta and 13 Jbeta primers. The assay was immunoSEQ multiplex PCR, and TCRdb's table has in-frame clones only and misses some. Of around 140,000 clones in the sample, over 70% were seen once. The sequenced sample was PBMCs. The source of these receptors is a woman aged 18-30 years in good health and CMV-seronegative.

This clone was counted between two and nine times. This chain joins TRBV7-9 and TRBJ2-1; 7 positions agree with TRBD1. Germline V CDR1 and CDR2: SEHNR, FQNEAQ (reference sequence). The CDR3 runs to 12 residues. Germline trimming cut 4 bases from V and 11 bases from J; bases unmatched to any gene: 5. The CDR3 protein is CASSYLQGKQFF. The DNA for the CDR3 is TGTGCCAGCAGCTACTTACAGGGGAAGCAGTTCTTC. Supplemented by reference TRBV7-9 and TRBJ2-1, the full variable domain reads DTGVSQNPRHKITKRGQNVTFRCDPISEHNRLYWYRQTLGQGPEFLTYFQNEAQLEKSRLLSDRFSAERPKGSFSTLEIQRTEQGDSAMYLCASSYLQGKQFFGPGTRLTVL.

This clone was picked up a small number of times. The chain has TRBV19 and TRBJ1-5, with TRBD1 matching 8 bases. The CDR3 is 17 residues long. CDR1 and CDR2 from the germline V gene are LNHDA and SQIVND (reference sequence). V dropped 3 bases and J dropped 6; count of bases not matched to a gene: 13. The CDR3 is CASSIPGRQGLGQPQHF. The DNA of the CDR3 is TGTGCCAGTAGTATCCCGGGTCGACAGGGGTTGGGTCAGCCCCAGCATTTT.

In DNA form, the CDR3 reads TGCGCCAGCAGTTCCGTCGGGGAGAATTCACCCCTCCACTTT. Translated, it gives CASSSVGENSPLHF. The chain employs TRBV5-1 and TRBJ1-6; D gene unclear. V was cut by 5 bases and J by 7 bases, with 13 bases left in between. In germline, CDR1 is SGHRS, CDR2 YFSETQ. CDR3 length: 14 residues.

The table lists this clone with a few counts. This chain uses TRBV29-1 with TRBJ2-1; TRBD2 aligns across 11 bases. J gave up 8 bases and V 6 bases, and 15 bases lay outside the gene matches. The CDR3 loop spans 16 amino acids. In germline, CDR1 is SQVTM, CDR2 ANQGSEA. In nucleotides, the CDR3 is TGCAGCGTGGCAACCCTCCCCGGACTAGCGGGCTATGAGCAGTTCTTC. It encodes CSVATLPGLAGYEQFF.

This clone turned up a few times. In DNA form, the CDR3 reads TGCAGCGCTCCGGGACTAGTCAATGAGCAGTTCTTC. It translates to CSAPGLVNEQFF. The gene calls are TRBV29-1 and TRBJ2-1; 8 bases line up with TRBD2. V was pared by 7 bases and J by 6 bases, with 5 bases of the junction left unmatched. The CDR3 sequence is 12 residues long. Germline loops: CDR1 SQVTM, CDR2 ANQGSEA.

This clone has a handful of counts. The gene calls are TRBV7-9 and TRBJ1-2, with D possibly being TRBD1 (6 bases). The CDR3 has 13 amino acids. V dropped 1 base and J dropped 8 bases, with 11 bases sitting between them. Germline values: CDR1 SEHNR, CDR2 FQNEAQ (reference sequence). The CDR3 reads CASSLGTVGGYTF. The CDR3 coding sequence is TGTGCCAGCAGCTTAGGGACAGTTGGAGGCTACACCTTC.

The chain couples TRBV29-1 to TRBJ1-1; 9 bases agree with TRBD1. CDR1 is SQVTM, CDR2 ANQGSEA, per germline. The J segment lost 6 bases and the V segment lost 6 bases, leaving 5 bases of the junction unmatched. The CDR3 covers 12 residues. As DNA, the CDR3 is TGCAGCGTCGGGACAGGGCGAGCTGAAGCTTTCTTT. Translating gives CSVGTGRAEAFF.

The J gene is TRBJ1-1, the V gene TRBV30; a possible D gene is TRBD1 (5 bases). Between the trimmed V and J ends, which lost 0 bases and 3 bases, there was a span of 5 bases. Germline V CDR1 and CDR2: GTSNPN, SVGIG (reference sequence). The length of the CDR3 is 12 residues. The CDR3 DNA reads TGTGCCTGGAGTGTAGGGGACACTGAAGCTTTCTTT. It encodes CAWSVGDTEAFF.

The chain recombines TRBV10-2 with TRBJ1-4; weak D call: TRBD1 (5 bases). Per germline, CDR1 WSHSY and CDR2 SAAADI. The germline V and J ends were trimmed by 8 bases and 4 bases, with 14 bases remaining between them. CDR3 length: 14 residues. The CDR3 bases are TGCGCCAGCCGAGGAGGGGAGAATAATGAAAAACTGTTTTTT. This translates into CASRGGENNEKLFF.

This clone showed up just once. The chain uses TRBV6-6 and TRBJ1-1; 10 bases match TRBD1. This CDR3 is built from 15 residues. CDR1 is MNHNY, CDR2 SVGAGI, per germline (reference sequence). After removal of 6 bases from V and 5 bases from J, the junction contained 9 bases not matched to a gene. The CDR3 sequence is CASSKGGQGNTEAFF. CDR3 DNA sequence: TGTGCCAGCAGCAAGGGGGGACAGGGGAATACTGAAGCTTTCTTT.

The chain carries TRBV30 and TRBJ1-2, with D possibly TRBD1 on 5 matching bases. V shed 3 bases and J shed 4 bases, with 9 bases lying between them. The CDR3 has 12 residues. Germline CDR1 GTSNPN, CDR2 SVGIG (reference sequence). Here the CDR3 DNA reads TGTGCCTGGAGAGGGGACTTCTATGGCTACACCTTC. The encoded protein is CAWRGDFYGYTF.

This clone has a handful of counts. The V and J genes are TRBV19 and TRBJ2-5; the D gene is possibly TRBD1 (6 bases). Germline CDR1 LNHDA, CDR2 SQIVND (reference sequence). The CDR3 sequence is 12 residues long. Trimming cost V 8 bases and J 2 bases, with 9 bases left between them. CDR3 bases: TGTGCCAGTCGACAGGATCAAGAGACCCAGTACTTC. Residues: CASRQDQETQYF.

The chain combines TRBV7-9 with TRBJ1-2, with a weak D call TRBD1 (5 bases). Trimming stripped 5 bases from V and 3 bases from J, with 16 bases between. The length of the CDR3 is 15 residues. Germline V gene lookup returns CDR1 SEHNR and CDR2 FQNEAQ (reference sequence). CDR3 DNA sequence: TGTGCCAGCAGCGGTGGGGGACGGGAGGACTATGGCTACACCTTC. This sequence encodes CASSGGGREDYGYTF.

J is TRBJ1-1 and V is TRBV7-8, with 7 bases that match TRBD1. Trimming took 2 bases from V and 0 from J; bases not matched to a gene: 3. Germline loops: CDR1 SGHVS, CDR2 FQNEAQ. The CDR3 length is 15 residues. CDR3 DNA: TGTGCCAGCAGCTTACCGGGACAGATGAACACTGAAGCTTTCTTT. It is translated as CASSLPGQMNTEAFF. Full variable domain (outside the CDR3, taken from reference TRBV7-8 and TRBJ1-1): GAGVSQSPRYKVAKRGQDVALRCDPISGHVSLFWYQQALGQGPEFLTYFQNEAQLDKSGLPSDRFFAERPEGSVSTLKIQRTQQEDSAVYLCASSLPGQMNTEAFFGQGTRLTVV.

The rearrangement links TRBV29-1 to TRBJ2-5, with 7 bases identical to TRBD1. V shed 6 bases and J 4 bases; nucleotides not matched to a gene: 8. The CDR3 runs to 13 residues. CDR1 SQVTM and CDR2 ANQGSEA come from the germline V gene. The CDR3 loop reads CSVLGTVRETQYF. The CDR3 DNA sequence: TGCAGCGTCCTCGGGACAGTAAGAGAGACCCAGTACTTC.

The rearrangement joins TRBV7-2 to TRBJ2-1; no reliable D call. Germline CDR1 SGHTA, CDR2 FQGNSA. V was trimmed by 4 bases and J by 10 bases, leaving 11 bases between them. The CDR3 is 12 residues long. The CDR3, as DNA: TGTGCCAGCAGCTCCGCGCTCGGGGAGCAGTTCTTC. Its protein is CASSSALGEQFF.

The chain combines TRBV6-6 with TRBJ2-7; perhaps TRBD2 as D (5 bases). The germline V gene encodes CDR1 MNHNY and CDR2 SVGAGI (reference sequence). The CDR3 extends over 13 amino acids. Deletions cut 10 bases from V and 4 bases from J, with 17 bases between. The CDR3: CATTRGSPYEQYF. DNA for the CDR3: TGTGCCACCACGCGAGGGTCCCCATACGAGCAGTACTTC.

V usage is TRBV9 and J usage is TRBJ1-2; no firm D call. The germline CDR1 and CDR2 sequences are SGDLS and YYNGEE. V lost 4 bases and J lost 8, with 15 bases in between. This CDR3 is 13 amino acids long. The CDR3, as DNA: TGTGCCAGCAGCCGAATTACTTACTTGGGCTACACCTTC. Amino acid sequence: CASSRITYLGYTF.

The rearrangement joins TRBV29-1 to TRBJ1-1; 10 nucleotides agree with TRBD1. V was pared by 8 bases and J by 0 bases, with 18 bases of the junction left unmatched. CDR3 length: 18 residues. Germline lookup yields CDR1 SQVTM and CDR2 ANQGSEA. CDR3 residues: CSSGGVRDRGHMNTEAFF. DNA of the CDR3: TGCAGCTCGGGGGGAGTCCGGGACAGGGGACACATGAACACTGAAGCTTTCTTT.

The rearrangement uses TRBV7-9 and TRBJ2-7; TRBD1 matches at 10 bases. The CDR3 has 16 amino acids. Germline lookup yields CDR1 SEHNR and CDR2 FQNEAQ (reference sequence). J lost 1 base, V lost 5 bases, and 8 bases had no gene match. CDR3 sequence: CASSPRGDRGSYEQYF. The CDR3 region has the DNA TGTGCCAGCAGCCCCAGAGGGGACAGGGGATCCTACGAGCAGTACTTC.